This T cell receptor beta chain was captured in a study of blood T cell repertoires in COVID-19. Whole-study context: T cells, B-cell-depleted T cells, or PBMCs supplied cDNA or gDNA.

Using immunoSEQ multiplex PCR, the repertoire was profiled, and TCRdb retains in-frame clones only, with some absent. Found here are about 140,000 clones, around 88% of them singletons; the top ten hold less than 3%. J gave up 8 bases and V 3 bases, and 13 bases lay outside the gene matches. Germline values: CDR1 SGHTA, CDR2 FQGTGA. The CDR3 is 17 amino acids. This TCR came from a man between 60 and 70 years old with active or convalescent COVID-19. Sequenced input: peripheral blood. This chain connects TRBV7-3 to TRBJ2-1; 10 bases are shared with TRBD2. The CDR3 is CASSLGTSGIWGHEQFF. The CDR3 DNA reads as TGTGCCAGCAGCTTGGGAACTAGCGGGATTTGGGGGCATGAGCAGTTCTTC.